This T cell receptor (beta chain) was obtained from a study of OX40 agonist ivuxolimab in advanced cancers. Findings of the study overall: Both CD4+ and CD8+ T cell populations in blood had undergone clonal expansion by week 6 at 0.1 to 3.0 mg/kg. Nonresponders, in some cases, also had low normalized T-cell clonal expansion. There were, on average, more expanded clones in CD8+ T cells than in CD4+.

Trimming removed 4 bases from V and 0 bases from J, with 17 bases in between. CDR1 is SGDLS, CDR2 YYNGEE, per germline. This CDR3 comprises 17 residues. Only in-frame clones appear in the TCRdb table, and some are missing; sequencing was by immunoSEQ multiplex PCR. The table includes tens of thousands of clones, 80% to 95% detected once. This clone came up a few times. Antigen: not known. This receptor was taken from an adult with an advanced solid tumor such as melanoma, head and neck, liver or kidney cancer. The chain combines TRBV9 with TRBJ1-3, with D possibly matching TRBD1 (6 bases). Sequencing used CD4+ or CD8+ T cells sorted from blood, obtained in a trial of the OX40 agonist ivuxolimab. The CDR3 region has the DNA TGTGCCAGCAGCTACCGGACAGCGTTCAACTCTGGAAACACCATATATTTT. Protein product: CASSYRTAFNSGNTIYF.